Presented here are 28 T cell receptor beta chains from one specimen sequenced in a study of T cell repertoires in cytomegalovirus infection (dated by TCRdb to between 2018 and 2020). The instrument was an Illumina HiSeq 1500. The public sequencing data were trimmed at Q25 with fastp and processed into clonotypes with MiXCR by TCRdb, which kept only in-frame beta chains. Entries that share a CDR3 protein sequence are merged under the most common genes and DNA. The sample data list 350,000 to 450,000 distinct CDR3 sequences, and around 18% of these were observed just once. Less than 9.5% of the sample lies in the top ten. The material sequenced was PBMCs. These receptors all come from a human donor in good health (CMV status not recorded). Some clones in this sample may be carry-over from other donors' samples.

The gene calls are TRBV5-4 and TRBJ2-3; unclear D gene. The CDR3 sequence is 13 residues long. V was shortened by 0 bases and J by 6 bases, with 8 bases between the two germline ends. Germline V gene lookup returns CDR1 SGHNT and CDR2 YYREEE (reference sequence). The CDR3 DNA follows: TGTGCCAGCAGCTTGGGATGGACGGATACGCAGTATTTT. Encoded protein: CASSLGWTDTQYF.

The V and J genes are TRBV2 and TRBJ2-5; 12 bases line up with TRBD2. The trim removed 5 bases at V and 4 bases at J, leaving 2 bases unmatched. Per germline, CDR1 SNHLY and CDR2 FYNNEI. The CDR3 runs 14 residues. This chain's CDR3 is CASSTTSGGETQYF. Written as DNA, the CDR3 is TGTGCCAGCAGTACGACTAGCGGGGGAGAGACCCAGTACTTC.

CDR3 region: CASSLGQGGNEKLFF. DNA for the CDR3: TGCGCCAGCAGCTTGGGACAGGGAGGAAATGAAAAACTGTTTTTT. This sequence joins TRBV5-1 and TRBJ1-4; 7 positions agree with TRBD1. Looked up from germline, CDR1 is SGHRS and CDR2 is YFSETQ. The CDR3 length is 15 residues. V shed 0 bases and J 5 bases; nucleotides not matched to a gene: 4.

This clonotype was counted between two and nine times. The genes are TRBV27 and TRBJ2-1, with D perhaps TRBD1 (6 bases). This CDR3 contains 14 residues. Trimming shortened V by 6 bases and J by 2 bases, and 11 bases separated the two germline ends. Germline CDR1 reads MNHEY; CDR2 reads SMNVEV (reference sequence). CDR3 sequence reads: CASRTGLPYNEQFF. Written as DNA, the CDR3 is TGTGCCAGCAGAACAGGGTTGCCCTACAATGAGCAGTTCTTC.

The chain uses TRBV11-2 and TRBJ2-7, with 7 bases that match TRBD2. The CDR3 is 14 residues long. The germline V gene has CDR1 SGHAT and CDR2 FQNNGV. Trimming removed 3 bases from V and 2 bases from J; junction bases left unmatched: 4. This CDR3 reads CASSLRGIAYEQYF. For the CDR3, the DNA is TGTGCCAGCAGCTTGCGGGGGATCGCCTACGAGCAGTACTTC.

The J gene is TRBJ2-7, the V gene TRBV7-2; 7 bases line up with TRBD2. V dropped 1 base and J dropped 9; count of bases not matched to a gene: 6. Germline V lookup: CDR1 SGHTA, CDR2 FQGNSA. The CDR3 totals 13 residues. CDR3 in DNA: TGTGCCAGCAGCTTAGTTGGTTCTAGCGGGCAGTACTTC. Encoded protein: CASSLVGSSGQYF. Combining the CDR3 with reference TRBV7-2 and TRBJ2-7 gives the whole variable domain GAGVSQSPSNKVTEKGKDVELRCDPISGHTALYWYRQSLGQGLEFLIYFQGNSAPDKSGLPSDRFSAERTGGSVSTLTIQRTQQEDSAVYLCASSLVGSSGQYFGPGTRLTVT.

In this sample, this clonotype turned up once. V is TRBV20-1 and J is TRBJ2-1; D possibly matches TRBD1 or TRBD2 (6 bases each). Germline loops: CDR1 DFQATT, CDR2 SNEGSKA (reference sequence). This CDR3 comprises 16 residues. V shed 3 bases and J shed 3 bases, with 18 bases lying between them. Here the CDR3 DNA reads TGCAGTGCTAGGGGGCTTGACGGGGGCCACTACAATGAGCAGTTCTTC. Translation gives CSARGLDGGHYNEQFF.

This chain joins TRBV12-3 or TRBV12-4 and TRBJ1-4; D gene unclear. This CDR3 spans 13 amino acids. V gave up 7 bases and J gave up 7 bases, with 13 bases separating them. CDR3 protein: CASNQVGIEKLFF. CDR3 nucleotide sequence: TGTGCCAGCAATCAAGTAGGGATTGAAAAACTGTTTTTT.

This sequence joins TRBV20-1 and TRBJ2-7; D gene unclear. The length of the CDR3 is 15 residues. Trimming shortened V by 0 bases and J by 0 bases, and 12 bases separated the two germline ends. The germline V gene has CDR1 DFQATT and CDR2 SNEGSKA (reference sequence). The CDR3 is CSARDGSPGSYEQYF. The CDR3 bases are TGCAGTGCTAGAGATGGGTCCCCAGGCTCCTACGAGCAGTACTTC.

This clonotype has a handful of counts. The rearrangement joins TRBV7-2 to TRBJ2-5, with D possibly matching TRBD2 (6 bases). This CDR3 has 14 amino acids. V was clipped by 6 bases and J by 4 bases, with 15 bases between them. The germline V gene encodes CDR1 SGHTA and CDR2 FQGNSA. CDR3: CASRVDAGRETQYF. CDR3 sequence (DNA): TGTGCCAGCAGGGTCGACGCGGGGAGAGAGACCCAGTACTTC. The full variable domain, rest sourced from reference TRBV7-2 and TRBJ2-5, is GAGVSQSPSNKVTEKGKDVELRCDPISGHTALYWYRQSLGQGLEFLIYFQGNSAPDKSGLPSDRFSAERTGGSVSTLTIQRTQQEDSAVYLCASRVDAGRETQYFGPGTRLLVL.

This clonotype was found a few times. The CDR3 nucleotides are TGCAGTGCTAGCGCTAGCGGGCACTCCTACGAGCAGTACTTC. Its protein is CSASASGHSYEQYF. The chain is built from TRBV20-1 and TRBJ2-7; 8 positions agree with TRBD2. V shed 3 bases and J 0 bases; nucleotides not matched to a gene: 4. The CDR3 sequence is 14 residues long. Germline V gives CDR1 DFQATT, CDR2 SNEGSKA (reference sequence).

The chain carries TRBV30 and TRBJ1-1, with TRBD1 as a possible D gene (6 bases). CDR3 size: 14 residues. Trimming took off 8 bases at V and 7 bases at J, with 23 bases between the two ends. Per the germline V gene, CDR1 is GTSNPN and CDR2 is SVGIG (reference sequence). For the CDR3, the DNA is TGTGCCCGGCGTGGGAGGGGGACCGCAGATGAAGCTTTCTTT. This translates into CARRGRGTADEAFF.

The gene calls are TRBV10-3 and TRBJ1-5; D might be TRBD1 (5 bases). Trimming pared 6 bases from V and 4 bases from J, leaving 13 bases between. Germline V gene sequence: CDR1 ENHRY, CDR2 SYGVKD. The CDR3 has 14 residues. CDR3 amino acids: CAISPDMGNQPQHF. Written as DNA, the CDR3 is TGTGCCATCAGCCCGGACATGGGGAATCAGCCCCAGCATTTT.

This clonotype was detected many times. V is TRBV7-2 and J is TRBJ2-3; no firm D call. CDR1 SGHTA and CDR2 FQGNSA come from the germline V gene. V lost 4 bases, J lost 1 base, and 9 bases lay in between. This CDR3 comprises 14 residues. In nucleotides, the CDR3 is TGTGCCAGCAGCTCCGGGTACGGCACAGATACGCAGTATTTT. Protein sequence: CASSSGYGTDTQYF.

The chain recombines TRBV2 with TRBJ2-1, with D tentatively TRBD2 (6 bases). The germline gives CDR1 SNHLY, CDR2 FYNNEI. This CDR3 has 15 residues. The V end lost 11 bases, the J end lost 0 bases, and 17 bases lay between the germline ends. CDR3 sequence (DNA): TGTGCCGCAAAAGGTGGGGGGAGCTCCTACAATGAGCAGTTCTTC. Residues: CAAKGGGSSYNEQFF.

The chain combines TRBV27 with TRBJ1-4; TRBD1 agrees at 7 bases. Per the germline V gene, CDR1 is MNHEY and CDR2 is SMNVEV (reference sequence). The CDR3 length is 15 residues. After removal of 6 bases from V and 5 bases from J, the junction contained 9 bases not matched to a gene. The CDR3 spells CASRAGTVNNEKLFF. The CDR3 DNA reads TGTGCCAGCAGGGCCGGGACAGTAAACAATGAAAAACTGTTTTTT.

V and J are TRBV19 and TRBJ1-1; D unresolved. Germline CDR1 LNHDA, CDR2 SQIVND (reference sequence). The ends were cut back, 7 bases at V and 1 base at J, with 13 bases in the middle. CDR3 size: 14 residues. CDR3: CASTLLRGNTEAFF. The CDR3 bases are TGTGCCAGTACCCTGCTTCGGGGGAACACTGAAGCTTTCTTT.

This chain connects TRBV20-1 to TRBJ2-1; 9 positions match TRBD2. In germline, CDR1 is DFQATT, CDR2 SNEGSKA (reference sequence). This CDR3 spans 15 amino acids. The J segment lost 4 bases and the V segment lost 5 bases, leaving 9 bases of the junction unmatched. CDR3 residues: CSAEDTAGGYNEQFF. The CDR3 DNA sequence: TGCAGTGCTGAGGACACAGCGGGGGGATACAATGAGCAGTTCTTC.

This clonotype was detected only once. This sequence may be a read error, since a much larger clone differs from it by one base. The chain carries TRBV23-1 and TRBJ2-3, with a tentative D call TRBD2 (5 bases). TRBV23-1 is reported as an ORF; its role is uncertain. With 0 bases removed from V and 0 bases from J, the gap between germline ends came to 19 bases. The CDR3 is made up of 19 amino acids. The CDR3 is CASSQSEGLSRTSTDTQYF. CDR3 in DNA: TGCGCCAGCAGTCAATCGGAAGGACTGTCCAGAACTAGCACAGATACGCAGTATTTT.

The V call is TRBV10-3, the J call TRBJ1-5; D gene uncertain. The CDR3 runs 13 residues. Germline loops: CDR1 ENHRY, CDR2 SYGVKD. The ends were cut back, 8 bases at V and 5 bases at J, with 13 bases in the middle. CDR3 nucleotides: TGTGCCATCCGGGCAGGTTTAGATCAGCCCCAGCATTTT. Amino acids: CAIRAGLDQPQHF.

This clonotype occurred many times. V gene TRBV25-1 combines with J gene TRBJ2-7; D unresolved. This CDR3 spans 13 amino acids. Trimming took 3 bases from V and 1 from J, leaving 7 bases between them. From germline, CDR1 is MGHDK and CDR2 SYGVNS. CDR3 protein: CASSDRDSYEQYF. The DNA for the CDR3 is TGTGCCAGCAGTGATCGCGATTCCTACGAGCAGTACTTC.

This clonotype was found many times. The chain combines TRBV7-8 with TRBJ2-7, with no clear D. Trimming stripped 5 bases from V and 0 bases from J, with 17 bases between. This CDR3 is 16 amino acids long. CDR1 is SGHVS, CDR2 FQNEAQ, per germline. For the CDR3, the DNA is TGTGCCAGCAGCCCCCCGGAGAACGGATTCTCCTACGAGCAGTACTTC. As protein: CASSPPENGFSYEQYF.

A few counts support this clonotype. The chain joins TRBV7-2 to TRBJ1-1; weak D call: TRBD1 (6 bases). The CDR3 has 12 amino acids. Trimming pared 5 bases from V and 8 bases from J, leaving 12 bases between. Germline CDR1 is SGHTA and CDR2 is FQGNSA. The DNA of the CDR3 is TGTGCCAGCAGCGCGGATACAGGGGAAGCTTTCTTT. Amino acids: CASSADTGEAFF.

J is TRBJ2-1 and V is TRBV9; D not resolved. Germline CDR1 is SGDLS and CDR2 is YYNGEE. V lost 0 bases to trimming and J lost 6 bases, with 13 bases between them. CDR3 length equals 15 residues. CDR3: CASSVGVIKVNEQFF. DNA of the CDR3: TGTGCCAGCAGCGTAGGGGTCATTAAGGTCAATGAGCAGTTCTTC.

In this sample, this clonotype turned up a few times. This chain joins TRBV12-3 or TRBV12-4 and TRBJ1-2; D is perhaps TRBD1 (5 bases). The CDR3 contains 16 residues. Trimming took 5 bases from V and 3 from J, leaving 19 bases between them. The CDR3 loop is CASSPGAGSVDYGYTF. CDR3 sequence (DNA): TGTGCCAGCAGTCCCGGGGCTGGGAGTGTTGACTATGGCTACACCTTC.

This rearrangement joins TRBV5-1 to TRBJ1-4; D uncertain. V was cut by 0 bases and J by 0 bases, with 12 bases left in between. The CDR3 consists of 17 residues. From germline, CDR1 is SGHRS and CDR2 YFSETQ. For the CDR3, the DNA is TGCGCCAGCAGCTTGGATGGGAACTATGCAACTAATGAAAAACTGTTTTTT. It yields the protein CASSLDGNYATNEKLFF.

The chain links TRBV15 to TRBJ1-1; D is undetermined. Trimming shortened V by 4 bases and J by 5 bases, and 17 bases separated the two germline ends. The CDR3 totals 15 residues. Germline-derived CDR1 and CDR2 are LNHNV and YYDKDF (reference sequence). The CDR3 spells CATSISVGMGTEAFF. The CDR3 DNA follows: TGTGCCACCAGCATTTCGGTAGGGATGGGAACTGAAGCTTTCTTT.

The chain joins TRBV7-2 to TRBJ2-6, with 9 bases identical to TRBD2. Germline V gene data show CDR1 as SGHTA and CDR2 as FQGNSA. Losses at the gene ends were 4 bases for V and 0 bases for J; bases not matched to a gene: 4. The CDR3 loop spans 17 amino acids. The CDR3: CASSWASGTSGANVLTF. The DNA of the CDR3 is TGTGCCAGCAGCTGGGCTAGCGGGACCTCTGGGGCCAACGTCCTGACTTTC.